Below, 2 T cell receptor beta chains from the same sample are listed, as sequenced in a study of cytomegalovirus exposure and HLA in healthy donors. Vbeta (60) and Jbeta (13) primers were used in the PCR. Method: immunoSEQ multiplex PCR; TCRdb's copy keeps in-frame clones and lacks some. The sample records roughly 240,000 clones, 82% being singletons. Specimen: PBMCs. The receptor source for this set is a woman in her thirties or forties in good health and CMV-seropositive.

This rearrangement joins TRBV7-2 to TRBJ1-4; tentatively, D is TRBD1 (5 bases). V was clipped by 3 bases and J by 0 bases, with 8 bases between them. This CDR3 is built from 15 residues. CDR1 SGHTA and CDR2 FQGNSA come from the germline V gene. Here the CDR3 reads CASSLTVPTNEKLFF. In DNA, the CDR3 is TGTGCCAGCAGCTTGACAGTACCAACTAATGAAAAACTGTTTTTT.

This clone was recorded a few times. The CDR3 DNA is TGCGCCAGCCGGGCGGGGAGGGACACCGGGGAGCTGTTTTTT. This gives the protein CASRAGRDTGELFF. This chain joins TRBV10-1 and TRBJ2-2; 7 bases match TRBD2. V dropped 8 bases and J dropped 3; count of bases not matched to a gene: 6. In germline, CDR1 is WNHNN, CDR2 SYGVQD (reference sequence). The CDR3 loop spans 14 amino acids.